This T cell receptor beta chain comes out of a study of cytomegalovirus exposure and HLA in healthy donors. Concerning this clone itself: Its antigen is undetermined.

PCR involved 60 Vbeta and 13 Jbeta primers. Generated by immunoSEQ multiplex PCR, the TCRdb table keeps only in-frame clones and is missing some. The sample has roughly 180,000 clones; around 80% are singletons. The CDR3 has 14 residues. Per germline, CDR1 PRHDT and CDR2 FYEKMQ (reference sequence). V dropped 3 bases and J dropped 4 bases, with 13 bases sitting between them. Whole-study results and caveats: In a later analysis, across HLA loci, associated TCR counts were highest for DRB1, lowest for HLA-C.

This clonotype was obtained from a woman younger than 30 in good health and CMV-seronegative. V gene TRBV13 combines with J gene TRBJ2-7, with unresolved D. The source material was PBMCs. The CDR3 spells CASSLEPRGYEQYF. The DNA of the CDR3 is TGTGCCAGCAGCTTGGAGCCGAGAGGTTACGAGCAGTACTTC.